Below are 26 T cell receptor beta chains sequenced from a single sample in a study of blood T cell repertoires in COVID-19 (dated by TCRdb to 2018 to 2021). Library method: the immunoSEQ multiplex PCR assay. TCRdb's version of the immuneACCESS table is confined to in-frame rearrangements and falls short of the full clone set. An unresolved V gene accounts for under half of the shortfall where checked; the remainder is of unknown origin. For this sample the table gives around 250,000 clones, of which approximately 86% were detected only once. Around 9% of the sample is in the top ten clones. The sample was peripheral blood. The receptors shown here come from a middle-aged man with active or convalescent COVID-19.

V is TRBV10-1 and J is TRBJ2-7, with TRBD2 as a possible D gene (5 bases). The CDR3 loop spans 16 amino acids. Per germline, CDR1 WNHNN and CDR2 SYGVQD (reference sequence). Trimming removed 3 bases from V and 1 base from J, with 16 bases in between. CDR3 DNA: TGCGCCAGCAGTGAAGGGCGAACTAGAGCTTCCTACGAGCAGTACTTC. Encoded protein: CASSEGRTRASYEQYF.

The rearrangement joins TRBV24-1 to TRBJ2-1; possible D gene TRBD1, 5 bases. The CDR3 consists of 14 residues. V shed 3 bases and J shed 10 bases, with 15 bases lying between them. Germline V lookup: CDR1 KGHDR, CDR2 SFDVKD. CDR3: CATSDARDSWEQFF. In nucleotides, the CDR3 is TGTGCCACCAGTGATGCCAGAGACAGTTGGGAGCAGTTCTTC.

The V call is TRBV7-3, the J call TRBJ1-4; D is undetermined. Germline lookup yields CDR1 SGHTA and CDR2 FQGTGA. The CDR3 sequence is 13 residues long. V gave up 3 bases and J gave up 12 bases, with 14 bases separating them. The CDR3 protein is CASSLFAGKQLFF. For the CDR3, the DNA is TGTGCCAGCAGCTTGTTTGCGGGGAAGCAACTGTTTTTT.

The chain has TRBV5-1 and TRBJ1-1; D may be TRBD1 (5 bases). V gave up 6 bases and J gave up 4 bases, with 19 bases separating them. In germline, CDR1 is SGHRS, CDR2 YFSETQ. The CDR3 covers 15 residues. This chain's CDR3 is CASNLQGAVGTEAFF. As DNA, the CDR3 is TGCGCCAGCAACCTCCAAGGGGCAGTGGGCACTGAAGCTTTCTTT.

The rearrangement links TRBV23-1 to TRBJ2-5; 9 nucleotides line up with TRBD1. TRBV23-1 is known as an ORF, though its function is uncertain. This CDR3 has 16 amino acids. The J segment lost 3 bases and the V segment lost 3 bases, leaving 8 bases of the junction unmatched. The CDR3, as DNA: TGCGCCAGCAGTCACTACCGGGACAGGGCCGAAGAGACCCAGTACTTC. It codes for CASSHYRDRAEETQYF.

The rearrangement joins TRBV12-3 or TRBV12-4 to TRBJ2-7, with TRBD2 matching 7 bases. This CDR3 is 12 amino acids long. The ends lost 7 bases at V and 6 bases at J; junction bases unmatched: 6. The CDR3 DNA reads TGTGCCAGCAACCCTCCGGGGGGCGAGCAGTACTTC. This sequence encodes CASNPPGGEQYF.

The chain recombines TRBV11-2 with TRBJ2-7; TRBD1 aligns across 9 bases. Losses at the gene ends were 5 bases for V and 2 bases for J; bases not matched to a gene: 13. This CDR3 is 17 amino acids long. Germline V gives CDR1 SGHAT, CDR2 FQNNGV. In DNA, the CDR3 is TGTGCCAGCAGCCCCGGTACAGGGGGCTTTAAGGCCTACGAGCAGTACTTC. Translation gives CASSPGTGGFKAYEQYF. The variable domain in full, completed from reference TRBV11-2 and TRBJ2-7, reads EAGVAQSPRYKIIEKRQSVAFWCNPISGHATLYWYQQILGQGPKLLIQFQNNGVVDDSQLPKDRFSAERLKGVDSTLKIQPAKLEDSAVYLCASSPGTGGFKAYEQYFGPGTRLTVT.

The CDR3 protein is CASSPLRAGGAQYF. As DNA, the CDR3 is TGTGCCAGTAGTCCTTTAAGGGCCGGGGGGGCCCAGTACTTC. The chain uses TRBV19 and TRBJ2-5; 8 nucleotides match TRBD2. The CDR3 has 14 amino acids. Germline loops: CDR1 LNHDA, CDR2 SQIVND (reference sequence). J lost 9 bases, V lost 5 bases, and 11 bases had no gene match.

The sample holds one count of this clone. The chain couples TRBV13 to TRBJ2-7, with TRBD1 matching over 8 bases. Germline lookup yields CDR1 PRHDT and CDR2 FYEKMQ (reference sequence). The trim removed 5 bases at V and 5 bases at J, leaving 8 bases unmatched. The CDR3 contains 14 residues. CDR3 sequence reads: CASSQDRDPDEQYF. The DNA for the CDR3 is TGTGCCAGCAGCCAGGACAGGGATCCCGACGAGCAGTACTTC.

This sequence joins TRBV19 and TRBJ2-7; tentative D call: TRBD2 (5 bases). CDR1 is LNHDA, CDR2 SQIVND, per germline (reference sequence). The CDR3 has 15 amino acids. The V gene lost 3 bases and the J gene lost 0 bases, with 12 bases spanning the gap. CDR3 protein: CASSIAEGVSYEQYF. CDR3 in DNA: TGTGCCAGTAGTATTGCAGAGGGCGTCTCCTACGAGCAGTACTTC. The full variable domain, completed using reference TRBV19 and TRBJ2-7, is DGGITQSPKYLFRKEGQNVTLSCEQNLNHDAMYWYRQDPGQGLRLIYYSQIVNDFQKGDIAEGYSVSREKKESFPLTVTSAQKNPTAFYLCASSIAEGVSYEQYFGPGTRLTVT.

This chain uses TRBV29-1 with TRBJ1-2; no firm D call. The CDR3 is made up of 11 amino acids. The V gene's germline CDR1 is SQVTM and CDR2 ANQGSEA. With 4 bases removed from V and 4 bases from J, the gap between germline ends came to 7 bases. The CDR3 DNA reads TGCAGCGTTGGAGGGTCCTATGGCTACACCTTC. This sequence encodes CSVGGSYGYTF.

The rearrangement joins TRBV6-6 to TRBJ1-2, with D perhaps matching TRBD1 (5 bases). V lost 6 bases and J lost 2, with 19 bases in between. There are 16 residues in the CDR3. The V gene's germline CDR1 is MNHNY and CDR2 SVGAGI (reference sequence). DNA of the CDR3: TGTGCCAGCAGCCTTAACCCAACGGAGGGGAACTATGGCTACACCTTC. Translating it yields CASSLNPTEGNYGYTF.

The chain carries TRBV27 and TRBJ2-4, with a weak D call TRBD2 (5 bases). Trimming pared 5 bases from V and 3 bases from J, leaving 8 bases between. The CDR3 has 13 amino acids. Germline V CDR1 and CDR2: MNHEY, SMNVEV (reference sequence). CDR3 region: CASSDGIKNIQYF. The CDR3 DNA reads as TGTGCCAGCAGTGACGGGATCAAAAACATTCAGTACTTC.

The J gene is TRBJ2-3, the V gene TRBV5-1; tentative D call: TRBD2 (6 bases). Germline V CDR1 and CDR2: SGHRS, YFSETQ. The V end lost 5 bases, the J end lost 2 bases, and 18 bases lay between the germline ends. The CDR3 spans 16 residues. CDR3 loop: CASRGGGADFTDTQYF. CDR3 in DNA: TGCGCCAGCAGAGGAGGCGGGGCGGATTTCACAGATACGCAGTATTTT. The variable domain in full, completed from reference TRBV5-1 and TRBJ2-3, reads KAGVTQTPRYLIKTRGQQVTLSCSPISGHRSVSWYQQTPGQGLQFLFEYFSETQRNKGNFPGRFSGRQFSNSRSEMNVSTLELGDSALYLCASRGGGADFTDTQYFGPGTRLTVL.

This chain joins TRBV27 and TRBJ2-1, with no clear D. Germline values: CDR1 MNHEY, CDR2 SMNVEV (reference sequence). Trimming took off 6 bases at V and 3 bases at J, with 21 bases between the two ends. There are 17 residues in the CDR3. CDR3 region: CASSPNTLFQVYNEQFF. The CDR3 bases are TGTGCCAGCAGCCCGAACACCCTATTTCAGGTCTACAATGAGCAGTTCTTC.

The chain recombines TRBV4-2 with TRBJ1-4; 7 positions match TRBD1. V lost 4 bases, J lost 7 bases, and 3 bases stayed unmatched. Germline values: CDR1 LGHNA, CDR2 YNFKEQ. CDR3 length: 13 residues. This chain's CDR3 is CASSRDSGEKLFF. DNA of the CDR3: TGTGCCAGCAGCCGGGACAGCGGTGAAAAACTGTTTTTT.

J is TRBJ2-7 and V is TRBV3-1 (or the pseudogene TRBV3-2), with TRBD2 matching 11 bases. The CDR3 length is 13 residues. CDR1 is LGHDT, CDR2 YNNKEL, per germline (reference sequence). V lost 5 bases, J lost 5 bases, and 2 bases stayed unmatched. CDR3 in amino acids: CASSTSGRDEQYF. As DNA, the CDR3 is TGTGCCAGCAGCACTAGCGGGAGAGACGAGCAGTACTTC.

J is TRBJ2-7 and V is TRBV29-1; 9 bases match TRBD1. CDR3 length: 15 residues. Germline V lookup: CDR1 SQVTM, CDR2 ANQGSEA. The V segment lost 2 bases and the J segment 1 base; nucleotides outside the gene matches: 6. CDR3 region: CSVEFRQGVSYEQYF. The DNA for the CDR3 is TGCAGCGTTGAATTTAGACAGGGGGTTTCCTACGAGCAGTACTTC.

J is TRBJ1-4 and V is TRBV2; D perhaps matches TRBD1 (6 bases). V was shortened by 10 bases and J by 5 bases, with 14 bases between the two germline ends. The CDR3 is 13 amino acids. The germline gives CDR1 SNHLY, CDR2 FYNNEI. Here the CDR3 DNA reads TGTGCCACCCAGCAGGGGCCAAATGAAAAACTGTTTTTT. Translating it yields CATQQGPNEKLFF. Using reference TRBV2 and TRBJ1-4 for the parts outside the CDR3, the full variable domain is EPEVTQTPSHQVTQMGQEVILRCVPISNHLYFYWYRQILGQKVEFLVSFYNNEISEKSEIFDDQFSVERPDGSNFTLKIRSTKLEDSAMYFCATQQGPNEKLFFGSGTQLSVL.

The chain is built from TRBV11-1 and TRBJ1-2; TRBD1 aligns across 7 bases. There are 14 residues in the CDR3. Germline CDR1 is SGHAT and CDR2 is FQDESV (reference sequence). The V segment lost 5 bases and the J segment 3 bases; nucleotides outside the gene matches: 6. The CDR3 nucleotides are TGTGCCAGCAGCCACCTAGGGACAGACTATGGCTACACCTTC. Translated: CASSHLGTDYGYTF.

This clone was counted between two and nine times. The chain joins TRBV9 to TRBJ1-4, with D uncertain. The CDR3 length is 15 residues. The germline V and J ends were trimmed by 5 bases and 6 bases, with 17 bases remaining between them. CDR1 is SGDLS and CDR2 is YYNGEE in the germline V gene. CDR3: CASSSGHQSYEKLFF. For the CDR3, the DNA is TGTGCCAGCAGTAGCGGGCACCAGAGTTATGAAAAACTGTTTTTT.

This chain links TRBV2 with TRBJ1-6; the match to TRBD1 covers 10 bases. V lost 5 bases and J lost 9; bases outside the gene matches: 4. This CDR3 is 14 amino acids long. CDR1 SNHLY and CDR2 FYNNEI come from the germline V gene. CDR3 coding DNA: TGTGCCAGCAGTACCGGGACAGGGGCTTCACCCCTCCACTTT. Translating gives CASSTGTGASPLHF.

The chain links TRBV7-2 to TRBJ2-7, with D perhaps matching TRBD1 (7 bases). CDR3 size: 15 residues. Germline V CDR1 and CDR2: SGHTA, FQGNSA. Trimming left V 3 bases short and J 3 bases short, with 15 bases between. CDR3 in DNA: TGTGCCAGCAGCTTCAGGGGGGCAAAAGGCTACGAGCAGTACTTC. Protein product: CASSFRGAKGYEQYF.

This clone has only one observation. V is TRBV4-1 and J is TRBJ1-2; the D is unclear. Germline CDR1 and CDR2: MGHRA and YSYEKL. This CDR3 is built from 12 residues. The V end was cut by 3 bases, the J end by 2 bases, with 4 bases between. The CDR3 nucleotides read TGCGCCAGCAGCCAGGAGAACTATGGCTACACCTTC. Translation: CASSQENYGYTF.

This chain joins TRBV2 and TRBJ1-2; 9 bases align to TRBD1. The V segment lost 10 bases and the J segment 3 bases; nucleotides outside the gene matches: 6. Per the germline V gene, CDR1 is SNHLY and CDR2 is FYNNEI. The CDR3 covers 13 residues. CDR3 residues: CATGQGMDYGYTF. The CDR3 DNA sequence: TGTGCCACCGGACAGGGGATGGACTATGGCTACACCTTC.

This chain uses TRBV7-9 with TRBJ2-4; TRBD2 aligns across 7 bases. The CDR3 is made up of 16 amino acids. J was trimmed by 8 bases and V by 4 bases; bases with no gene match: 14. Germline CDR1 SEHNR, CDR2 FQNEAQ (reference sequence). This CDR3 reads CASSSYYTESGDIQYF. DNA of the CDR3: TGTGCCAGCAGCTCCTACTACACGGAGAGCGGGGACATTCAGTACTTC.